This T cell receptor beta chain was obtained from a study of Graves' ophthalmopathy and Graves' hyperthyroidism. Study summary: Researchers obtained peripheral blood at initial diagnosis, before any treatment had begun.

About this clonotype itself: Its matching antigen is unknown.

The authors amplified TCR beta CDR3 regions from RNA transcripts. HTBI-primed first-round RT-PCR preceded second-round multiplex PCR. From the multiplex PCR reads, TCRdb called clonotypes with MiXCR, one entry per CDR3 protein. The sample comprises more than 300,000 distinct CDR3 sequences, about 17% of which are singletons, and 2.4% rests with the top ten. Study-wide results and caveats: Blood also carried most expanded thyroid clonotypes exceeding 0.001 frequency.

CDR1 and CDR2 (germline): SQVTM, ANQGSEA. The CDR3 covers 11 residues. The V end was cut by 8 bases, the J end by 3 bases, with 10 bases between. Ophthalmopathy absent within 18 months of follow-up marked hyperthyroidism as stable. Ineligible for inclusion were patients with other autoimmune diseases, uncontrolled infections, pregnancy or lactation. V and J are TRBV29-1 and TRBJ1-1; D remains unclear. This sequence was found in an adult woman with stable Graves' hyperthyroidism. The sample taken for sequencing was peripheral blood. Here the CDR3 reads CSLGHDTEAFF. DNA for the CDR3: TGCAGCCTTGGGCACGACACTGAAGCTTTCTTT.